These 29 T cell receptor beta chains came from one sample sequenced in a study of blood T cell repertoires in COVID-19. The data were produced by immunoSEQ multiplex PCR, yet TCRdb's version contains in-frame clones alone and is incomplete. This sample has approximately 170,000 clones, with 90% found just once. Sequenced material: peripheral blood. The receptors were gathered from a man aged 55 to 70 with active or convalescent COVID-19.

The chain links TRBV5-1 to TRBJ1-1; D may be TRBD1 (5 bases). Germline CDR1 is SGHRS and CDR2 is YFSETQ. The CDR3 has 15 residues. V dropped 0 bases and J dropped 2 bases, with 11 bases sitting between them. Here the CDR3 DNA reads TGCGCCAGCAGCTTGGATGGGGGGATCAACACTGAAGCTTTCTTT. Amino acids: CASSLDGGINTEAFF.

V usage is TRBV19 and J usage is TRBJ1-2; D ambiguous. CDR1 is LNHDA and CDR2 is SQIVND in the germline V gene (reference sequence). The CDR3 has 13 residues. V lost 3 bases, J lost 6 bases, and 11 bases lay in between. The CDR3: CASSMQAMDGYTF. The CDR3 DNA is TGTGCCAGTAGTATGCAGGCGATGGATGGCTACACCTTC.

A word on this clone: Other DNA sequences of this sample code for an identical CDR3. The rearrangement links TRBV7-9 to TRBJ2-3, with D unclear. The CDR3 covers 12 residues. V was cut by 5 bases and J by 2 bases, with 5 bases left in between. CDR1 is SEHNR, CDR2 FQNEAQ, per germline (reference sequence). The CDR3 DNA is TGTGCCAGCAGCCCAAACACAGATACGCAGTATTTT. It is translated as CASSPNTDTQYF.

The chain has TRBV5-1 and TRBJ1-1, with 7 bases aligning to TRBD1. Germline values: CDR1 SGHRS, CDR2 YFSETQ. Losses at the gene ends were 3 bases for V and 6 bases for J; bases not matched to a gene: 11. The length of the CDR3 is 15 residues. The CDR3 nucleotides are TGCGCCAGCAGCTCGCACCTCGACAGGGCGTCTGAAGCTTTCTTT. This sequence encodes CASSSHLDRASEAFF.

J is TRBJ2-5 and V is TRBV5-4; 9 bases are shared with TRBD2. In germline, CDR1 is SGHNT, CDR2 YYREEE (reference sequence). J was trimmed by 2 bases and V by 4 bases; bases with no gene match: 6. This CDR3 is built from 15 residues. The CDR3, as DNA: TGTGCCAGCAGCCCGCGGGGGGGAATACAAGAGACCCAGTACTTC. This gives the protein CASSPRGGIQETQYF.

This chain connects TRBV7-2 to TRBJ1-6; D is unresolved. Germline V gene lookup returns CDR1 SGHTA and CDR2 FQGNSA. V was pared by 5 bases and J by 5 bases, with 13 bases between. The CDR3 contains 15 residues. For the CDR3, the DNA is TGTGCCAGCAGCCGCAAAGAAACAAATAATTCACCCCTCCACTTT. The encoded protein is CASSRKETNNSPLHF.

The rearrangement links TRBV27 to TRBJ2-1; D perhaps matches TRBD2 (6 bases). CDR1 is MNHEY, CDR2 SMNVEV, per germline (reference sequence). V shed 3 bases and J shed 3 bases, with 6 bases lying between them. The CDR3 extends over 13 amino acids. CDR3 in DNA: TGTGCCAGCAGTTTCGGGGGCTACAATGAGCAGTTCTTC. It is translated as CASSFGGYNEQFF.

This clone was recorded only once. J is TRBJ1-2 and V is TRBV18, with TRBD1 identical over 7 bases. With V trimmed by 4 bases and J by 6 bases, 11 bases remained unmatched. The CDR3 contains 15 residues. The germline V gene has CDR1 KGHSH and CDR2 LQKENI. CDR3 bases: TGTGCCAGCTCACTCGGGACAGCAAGTCGAGATGGCTACACCTTC. Translating it yields CASSLGTASRDGYTF. Using reference TRBV18 and TRBJ1-2 for the parts outside the CDR3, the full variable domain is NAGVMQNPRHLVRRRGQEARLRCSPMKGHSHVYWYRQLPEEGLKFMVYLQKENIIDESGMPKERFSAEFPKEGPSILRIQQVVRGDSAAYFCASSLGTASRDGYTFGSGTRLTVV.

The chain links TRBV10-1 to TRBJ1-1; 7 bases align to TRBD1. Germline CDR1 is WNHNN and CDR2 is SYGVQD (reference sequence). After removal of 2 bases from V and 6 bases from J, the junction contained 9 bases not matched to a gene. CDR3 length: 15 residues. CDR3 loop: CASSEKRTGRAEAFF. CDR3 nucleotides: TGCGCCAGCAGTGAGAAGAGGACAGGAAGGGCTGAAGCTTTCTTT.

The chain is built from TRBV3-1 (or the pseudogene TRBV3-2) and TRBJ1-2; 7 nucleotides align to TRBD1. Germline-derived CDR1 and CDR2 are LGHDT and YNNKEL (reference sequence). J was trimmed by 4 bases and V by 0 bases; bases with no gene match: 11. This CDR3 has 17 residues. CDR3 amino acids: CASSQDGRGAGGYGYTF. The CDR3 DNA sequence: TGTGCCAGCAGCCAAGACGGCAGGGGGGCGGGCGGCTATGGCTACACCTTC.

The CDR3 DNA reads TGTGCCAGCAGTTACGGGGCCGGAAACACCATATATTTT. Its protein product is CASSYGAGNTIYF. The V gene is TRBV6-2 or TRBV6-3, the J gene TRBJ1-3, with D perhaps matching TRBD1 (5 bases). Germline CDR1 is MNHEY and CDR2 is SVGEGT. This CDR3 region has 13 residues. The germline V and J ends were trimmed by 2 bases and 4 bases, with 6 bases remaining between them.

The chain recombines TRBV27 with TRBJ2-1; 8 nucleotides align to TRBD1. From germline, CDR1 is MNHEY and CDR2 SMNVEV (reference sequence). The CDR3 contains 15 residues. Trimming at V came to 5 bases and at J to 1 base, leaving 4 bases not matched to a gene. CDR3 sequence (DNA): TGTGCCAGCAGTACCCGGGACAGGTCCTACAATGAGCAGTTCTTC. It codes for CASSTRDRSYNEQFF.

The gene calls are TRBV3-1 (or the pseudogene TRBV3-2) and TRBJ2-1; 8 bases are a match to TRBD2. CDR1 is LGHDT, CDR2 YNNKEL, per germline (reference sequence). Trimming removed 3 bases from V and 7 bases from J; junction bases left unmatched: 5. The CDR3 totals 14 residues. The CDR3 coding sequence is TGTGCCAGCAGCCAGGGGACTAGTTGGAATGAGCAGTTCTTC. Translated: CASSQGTSWNEQFF.

The V and J genes are TRBV5-1 and TRBJ1-1; D remains ambiguous. The CDR3 runs to 13 residues. The V end lost 3 bases, the J end lost 0 bases, and 6 bases lay between the germline ends. CDR1 is SGHRS, CDR2 YFSETQ, per germline. The chain's CDR3 is CASSWRLNTEAFF. As DNA, the CDR3 is TGCGCCAGCAGCTGGAGACTGAACACTGAAGCTTTCTTT.

The V gene is TRBV7-2, the J gene TRBJ2-4; 12 bases fit TRBD2. The germline V gene encodes CDR1 SGHTA and CDR2 FQGNSA. The J segment lost 2 bases and the V segment lost 5 bases, leaving 7 bases of the junction unmatched. The CDR3 loop spans 17 amino acids. The chain's CDR3 is CASSQTSGSGPKNIQYF. In DNA, the CDR3 is TGTGCCAGCAGCCAGACTAGCGGGAGTGGACCCAAAAACATTCAGTACTTC. Full variable domain (missing parts from reference TRBV7-2 and TRBJ2-4): GAGVSQSPSNKVTEKGKDVELRCDPISGHTALYWYRQSLGQGLEFLIYFQGNSAPDKSGLPSDRFSAERTGGSVSTLTIQRTQQEDSAVYLCASSQTSGSGPKNIQYFGAGTRLSVL.

V is TRBV5-6 and J is TRBJ2-3, with 8 bases lining up with TRBD1. V lost 5 bases to trimming and J lost 4 bases; unmatched junction nucleotides: 6. The germline V gene has CDR1 SGHDT and CDR2 YYEEEE. The CDR3 runs 14 residues. The CDR3 here is CASSNGQGADTQYF. DNA for the CDR3: TGTGCCAGCAGTAACGGACAGGGAGCAGATACGCAGTATTTT.

This clone was recorded once. This chain joins TRBV6-4 and TRBJ1-2, with 9 bases lining up with TRBD1. The CDR3 loop spans 14 amino acids. Germline V gene lookup returns CDR1 MRHNA and CDR2 SNTAGT. The V segment lost 6 bases and the J segment 4 bases; nucleotides outside the gene matches: 6. DNA of the CDR3: TGTGCCAGCAGCGCAACAGGGGGCGCCTATGGCTACACCTTC. The encoded protein is CASSATGGAYGYTF.

The chain is built from TRBV12-3 or TRBV12-4 and TRBJ1-1; weak D call: TRBD1 (5 bases). The CDR3 has 13 amino acids. V was trimmed by 5 bases and J by 4 bases, leaving 11 bases between them. The CDR3 DNA reads TGTGCCAGCAGTACCCAGGGAGGCACTGAAGCTTTCTTT. Residues: CASSTQGGTEAFF.

The J gene is TRBJ1-3, the V gene TRBV19; D is perhaps TRBD1 (6 bases). The CDR3 has 15 residues. Germline loops: CDR1 LNHDA, CDR2 SQIVND (reference sequence). V lost 6 bases to trimming and J lost 0 bases, with 12 bases between them. The CDR3 region is CASRANRVSGNTIYF. In DNA, the CDR3 is TGTGCCAGTAGAGCCAACAGGGTCTCTGGAAACACCATATATTTT.

This clone has only one observation. The chain couples TRBV11-2 to TRBJ2-7; 13 bases map to TRBD2. Trimming cost V 5 bases and J 3 bases; bases outside gene matches: 7. This CDR3 region has 16 residues. Per germline, CDR1 SGHAT and CDR2 FQNNGV. The CDR3 coding sequence is TGTGCCAGCAGCCAGCCGGGACTAGCGGGGAACTACGAGCAGTACTTC. It specifies CASSQPGLAGNYEQYF.

This clone was observed once. The chain couples TRBV6-5 to TRBJ2-7; 10 bases are shared with TRBD1. With 4 bases clipped from V and 0 bases from J, the junction kept 6 bases outside the gene matches. The CDR3 is made up of 16 amino acids. The V gene's germline CDR1 is MNHEY and CDR2 SVGAGI. CDR3 protein: CASSSSTGGYSYEQYF. CDR3 nucleotide sequence: TGTGCCAGCAGTTCCTCGACAGGGGGCTACTCCTACGAGCAGTACTTC.

Notes on this clone: The sample contains more than one DNA sequence encoding this CDR3. This chain joins TRBV12-3 or TRBV12-4 and TRBJ1-2, with D possibly TRBD1 on 6 matching bases. The germline V and J ends were trimmed by 4 bases and 2 bases, with 8 bases remaining between them. The CDR3 sequence is 13 residues long. The CDR3 DNA reads as TGTGCCAGCAGTTCGGACAGAAACTATGGCTACACCTTC. It specifies CASSSDRNYGYTF.

J is TRBJ1-4 and V is TRBV5-5, with 7 bases matching TRBD1. The germline gives CDR1 SGHKS, CDR2 YYEKEE (reference sequence). The CDR3 is made up of 14 amino acids. The V and J ends lost 0 bases and 5 bases, in that order; junction bases with no gene match: 1. CDR3 coding DNA: TGTGCCAGCAGCTTGGTACAGGGGAATGAAAAACTGTTTTTT. As protein: CASSLVQGNEKLFF.

This clone showed up just once. The V call is TRBV2, the J call TRBJ1-6; perhaps TRBD1 as D (6 bases). Germline assignment: CDR1 SNHLY and CDR2 FYNNEI. This CDR3 comprises 15 residues. The ends were cut back, 6 bases at V and 7 bases at J, with 16 bases in the middle. CDR3 region: CASRTGGGVNSPLHF. The DNA for the CDR3 is TGTGCCAGCAGGACCGGGGGGGGCGTAAATTCACCCCTCCACTTT.

The chain combines TRBV7-9 with TRBJ1-2, with TRBD1 matching 9 bases. Germline CDR1 SEHNR, CDR2 FQNEAQ (reference sequence). CDR3 length: 14 amino acids. V was clipped by 5 bases and J by 4 bases; unmatched bases: 5. CDR3: CASSPETGGYGYTF. The CDR3 DNA reads as TGTGCCAGCAGCCCCGAGACAGGGGGCTATGGCTACACCTTC.

The rearrangement uses TRBV7-6 and TRBJ2-2; 11 nucleotides align to TRBD1. CDR1 and CDR2 (germline): SGHVS, FNYEAQ. V was pared by 3 bases and J by 4 bases, with 7 bases of the junction left unmatched. CDR3 length: 17 residues. The CDR3 region has the DNA TGTGCCAGCAGCTTGTTCGGACAGGGGGCGCCCACCGGGGAGCTGTTTTTT. Its translation is CASSLFGQGAPTGELFF.

This chain connects TRBV5-1 to TRBJ2-3; a possible D gene is TRBD2 (6 bases). V was pared by 1 base and J by 0 bases, with 9 bases between. The CDR3 extends over 15 amino acids. Per the germline V gene, CDR1 is SGHRS and CDR2 is YFSETQ. CDR3 region: CASSLRGVSTDTQYF. Here the CDR3 DNA reads TGCGCCAGCAGCTTGCGCGGGGTCAGCACAGATACGCAGTATTTT.

The J gene is TRBJ1-4, the V gene TRBV5-4; no firm D call. This CDR3 region has 15 residues. Trimming stripped 1 base from V and 0 bases from J, with 7 bases between. Germline CDR1 and CDR2: SGHNT and YYREEE (reference sequence). DNA of the CDR3: TGTGCCAGCAGCTTGAGATTAGCAACTAATGAAAAACTGTTTTTT. This encodes CASSLRLATNEKLFF. The full variable domain, rest sourced from reference TRBV5-4 and TRBJ1-4, is ETGVTQSPTHLIKTRGQQVTLRCSSQSGHNTVSWYQQALGQGPQFIFQYYREEENGRGNFPPRFSGLQFPNYSSELNVNALELDDSALYLCASSLRLATNEKLFFGSGTQLSVL.

The chain couples TRBV18 to TRBJ1-4, with 7 bases matching TRBD1. V gave up 6 bases and J gave up 0 bases; unmatched junction bases: 4. Germline loops: CDR1 KGHSH, CDR2 LQKENI. There are 15 residues in the CDR3. The chain's CDR3 is CASSLGTATNEKLFF. DNA for the CDR3: TGTGCCAGCTCCCTCGGGACAGCAACTAATGAAAAACTGTTTTTT.